The 30 T cell receptor beta chains given below trace back to one sample, sequenced in a study of spatial heterogeneity in lung cancer (dated by TCRdb to the late 2010s). The library was obtained by 5' RACE. Sequencer: NextSeq 500. Using fastp at Q25 and MiXCR, TCRdb reprocessed the public reads and kept productive beta chains. Entries that share a CDR3 protein sequence are merged under the most common genes and DNA. Counted in this sample were about 100,000 distinct CDR3 sequences; approximately 19% of them appeared once. Jointly, the top ten make up 20% to 25% of the sample. The intended sense of this specimen's time point label: blood at routine non-recurrence follow-up after resection. The source was PBMCs, collected at follow-up. The receptors stem from a male donor with early-stage non-small cell lung cancer.

This clonotype has a handful of counts. The chain joins TRBV19 to TRBJ2-1, with no clear D. The germline V gene encodes CDR1 LNHDA and CDR2 SQIVND (reference sequence). The CDR3 sequence is 13 residues long. V lost 5 bases, J lost 7 bases, and 12 bases lay in between. CDR3 residues: CASSQGRVNEQFF. CDR3 DNA: TGTGCCAGTAGTCAAGGACGGGTTAATGAGCAGTTCTTC.

The genes are TRBV6-2 or TRBV6-3 and TRBJ2-2; tentative D call: TRBD2 (6 bases). The germline CDR1 and CDR2 sequences are MNHEY and SVGEGT. V lost 2 bases and J 5 bases, leaving 27 bases between the germline ends. The CDR3 runs to 20 residues. Here the CDR3 reads CASSYPTGRPRRERTGELFF. CDR3 DNA sequence: TGTGCCAGCAGTTACCCCACGGGGCGACCCAGGAGGGAGAGGACCGGGGAGCTGTTTTTT.

This clonotype was seen more than once but under ten times. CDR3: CASSWDTNYGYTF. CDR3 nucleotides: TGTGCCAGCAGCTGGGACACAAACTATGGCTACACCTTC. The chain employs TRBV7-2 and TRBJ1-2; D perhaps matches TRBD1 (6 bases). Germline CDR1 SGHTA, CDR2 FQGNSA. The V end lost 4 bases, the J end lost 2 bases, and 8 bases lay between the germline ends. The CDR3 contains 13 residues.

This clonotype appeared a few times. The V call is TRBV5-4, the J call TRBJ2-3, with 10 bases that match TRBD1. CDR1 SGHNT and CDR2 YYREEE come from the germline V gene (reference sequence). The CDR3 is made up of 15 amino acids. The V gene end was trimmed by 5 bases and the J gene end by 3 bases; junction bases not matched to a gene: 6. The chain's CDR3 is CASRTDRGRTDTQYF. In DNA, the CDR3 is TGTGCCAGCAGGACAGACAGGGGGCGGACAGATACGCAGTATTTT.

V is TRBV20-1 and J is TRBJ2-5; tentative D call: TRBD2 (5 bases). CDR1 and CDR2 from the germline V gene are DFQATT and SNEGSKA (reference sequence). This CDR3 comprises 14 residues. Deletions cut 0 bases from V and 1 base from J, with 9 bases between. The CDR3 sequence is CSARDLSGQETQYF. CDR3 DNA sequence: TGCAGTGCTAGAGATCTCAGCGGCCAAGAGACCCAGTACTTC.

V usage is TRBV20-1 and J usage is TRBJ1-1; D possibly corresponds to TRBD1 (5 bases). V was cut by 1 base and J by 1 base, with 16 bases left in between. The CDR3 has 16 residues. Germline CDR1 is DFQATT and CDR2 is SNEGSKA (reference sequence). CDR3 bases: TGCAGTGCTAGAGTGGCCCGGGCGGGACGGAACACTGAAGCTTTCTTT. As protein: CSARVARAGRNTEAFF.

The chain links TRBV6-2 or TRBV6-3 to TRBJ1-2; D unresolved. With 5 bases removed from V and 0 bases from J, the gap between germline ends came to 13 bases. Per the germline V gene, CDR1 is MNHEY and CDR2 is SVGEGT. This CDR3 is 15 amino acids long. Written as DNA, the CDR3 is TGTGCCAGCAGTAACGGACCGCTAGCTAACTATGGCTACACCTTC. It specifies CASSNGPLANYGYTF.

Many counts were recorded for this clonotype. The chain recombines TRBV3-1 with TRBJ1-3; D not certain. The CDR3 runs to 16 residues. Trimming pared 0 bases from V and 0 bases from J, leaving 9 bases between. From germline, CDR1 is LGHDT and CDR2 YNNKEL (reference sequence). In nucleotides, the CDR3 is TGTGCCAGCAGCCAAGAGGAACGGATCTCTGGAAACACCATATATTTT. Its translation is CASSQEERISGNTIYF.

The V and J genes are TRBV7-2 and TRBJ2-5, with a tentative D call TRBD1 (6 bases). V lost 6 bases, J lost 3 bases, and 11 bases lay in between. This CDR3 has 13 amino acids. From germline, CDR1 is SGHTA and CDR2 FQGNSA. For the CDR3, the DNA is TGTGCCAGCAGTGGACAGAGAGAAGAGACCCAGTACTTC. This sequence encodes CASSGQREETQYF. Together with reference TRBV7-2 and TRBJ2-5, the CDR3 gives the full variable domain: GAGVSQSPSNKVTEKGKDVELRCDPISGHTALYWYRQSLGQGLEFLIYFQGNSAPDKSGLPSDRFSAERTGGSVSTLTIQRTQQEDSAVYLCASSGQREETQYFGPGTRLLVL.

The chain couples TRBV20-1 to TRBJ1-5; TRBD1 aligns across 9 bases. This CDR3 has 14 amino acids. J lost 4 bases, V lost 3 bases, and 4 bases had no gene match. Germline V CDR1 and CDR2: DFQATT, SNEGSKA (reference sequence). The CDR3 DNA reads TGCAGTGCTAGTAAGACAGGGGGAAATCAGCCCCAGCATTTT. Amino acids: CSASKTGGNQPQHF.

This clonotype was recorded a few times. The chain combines TRBV28 with TRBJ1-2; D may be TRBD1 (6 bases). This CDR3 is built from 15 residues. CDR1 and CDR2 (germline): MDHEN, SYDVKM. The ends were cut back, 8 bases at V and 8 bases at J, with 24 bases in the middle. CDR3 nucleotides: TGTGCCAGCTTGGTTGGCCCAGGGGCGCATTGGGGCTACACCTTC. Translating it yields CASLVGPGAHWGYTF.

This clonotype was observed many times. The CDR3 loop reads CASSSVNYGYTF. In nucleotides, the CDR3 is TGTGCCAGCAGTTCAGTGAACTATGGCTACACCTTC. This chain links TRBV12-3 or TRBV12-4 with TRBJ1-2; no definite D call. V lost 4 bases to trimming and J lost 2 bases, with 5 bases between them. The length of the CDR3 is 12 residues.

The chain has TRBV6-5 and TRBJ2-7, with 14 bases matching TRBD2. Germline V CDR1 and CDR2: MNHEY, SVGAGI. Trimming took 5 bases from V and 2 from J; bases not matched to a gene: 8. The CDR3 spans 17 residues. The CDR3 bases are TGTGCCAGCAGTCGTCCCGGGACTAGCGGGAGAGCCTACGAGCAGTACTTC. Its translation: CASSRPGTSGRAYEQYF.

This clonotype was found many times. The DNA of the CDR3 is TGTGCCAGTAGCCCCGGCCGCTCCTACAATGAGCAGTTCTTC. Protein product: CASSPGRSYNEQFF. This chain uses TRBV19 with TRBJ2-1; D is uncertain. The V end lost 6 bases, the J end lost 0 bases, and 9 bases lay between the germline ends. Germline V gives CDR1 LNHDA, CDR2 SQIVND (reference sequence). The CDR3 extends over 14 amino acids.

The CDR3 protein is CASSLRMTGVTDTQYF. CDR3 nucleotide sequence: TGTGCCAGCAGCTTACGGATGACAGGGGTCACAGATACGCAGTATTTT. The chain links TRBV7-2 to TRBJ2-3, with 8 bases lining up with TRBD1. V lost 2 bases, J lost 2 bases, and 6 bases stayed unmatched. Germline lookup yields CDR1 SGHTA and CDR2 FQGNSA. The CDR3 covers 16 residues. Full variable domain (remainder filled in from reference TRBV7-2 and TRBJ2-3): GAGVSQSPSNKVTEKGKDVELRCDPISGHTALYWYRQSLGQGLEFLIYFQGNSAPDKSGLPSDRFSAERTGGSVSTLTIQRTQQEDSAVYLCASSLRMTGVTDTQYFGPGTRLTVL.

The sample holds a few counts of this clonotype. V and J are TRBV7-2 and TRBJ2-3; D possibly corresponds to TRBD2 (6 bases). Between the trimmed V and J ends, which lost 5 bases and 1 base, there was a span of 13 bases. The V gene's germline CDR1 is SGHTA and CDR2 FQGNSA. This CDR3 has 15 amino acids. CDR3 region: CASSRRWGGTDTQYF. CDR3 coding DNA: TGTGCCAGCAGCCGTCGATGGGGGGGCACAGATACGCAGTATTTT.

This clonotype was counted a few times. The chain links TRBV7-9 to TRBJ2-2; unclear D gene. V was shortened by 4 bases and J by 0 bases, with 9 bases between the two germline ends. Germline V CDR1 and CDR2: SEHNR, FQNEAQ (reference sequence). The CDR3 totals 15 residues. The CDR3 region is CASSSYTPNTGELFF. The DNA of the CDR3 is TGTGCCAGCAGCTCCTATACACCGAACACCGGGGAGCTGTTTTTT.

This clonotype was counted only a few times. This chain's CDR3 is CASRGTGGSNQPQHF. The CDR3 nucleotides read TGTGCCAGTAGGGGGACAGGGGGTAGCAATCAGCCCCAGCATTTT. The V and J genes are TRBV19 and TRBJ1-5, with TRBD1 matching 11 bases. CDR1 and CDR2 from the germline V gene are LNHDA and SQIVND (reference sequence). V shed 6 bases and J 0 bases; nucleotides not matched to a gene: 1. This CDR3 is built from 15 residues.

This clonotype was detected a few times. The V gene is TRBV19, the J gene TRBJ1-6; a possible D gene is TRBD1 (5 bases). Trimming pared 3 bases from V and 3 bases from J, leaving 9 bases between. The CDR3 is made up of 15 amino acids. CDR1 is LNHDA, CDR2 SQIVND, per germline (reference sequence). The CDR3 region has the DNA TGTGCCAGTAGTATTACAGGCGACTATAATTCACCCCTCCACTTT. This translates into CASSITGDYNSPLHF.

At least ten counts were recorded for this clonotype. This chain joins TRBV11-3 and TRBJ2-2; D gene uncertain. With 1 base removed from V and 5 bases from J, the gap between germline ends came to 5 bases. Germline CDR1 and CDR2: SGHNT and YENEEA. This CDR3 is 13 amino acids long. The CDR3 region has the DNA TGTGCCAGCAGCTTAGGATCAACCGGGGAGCTGTTTTTT. Its protein product is CASSLGSTGELFF.

The chain links TRBV5-5 to TRBJ1-2; 8 bases are shared with TRBD1. The V gene's germline CDR1 is SGHKS and CDR2 YYEKEE (reference sequence). The CDR3 runs to 16 residues. V lost 3 bases to trimming and J lost 3 bases; unmatched junction nucleotides: 10. The CDR3 spells CASSWGGTGEDYGYTF. The CDR3 DNA is TGTGCCAGCAGCTGGGGCGGGACAGGAGAAGACTATGGCTACACCTTC.

The V and J genes are TRBV2 and TRBJ2-1, with TRBD2 identical over 8 bases. J gave up 9 bases and V 6 bases, and 7 bases lay outside the gene matches. The CDR3 loop spans 13 amino acids. Germline CDR1 SNHLY, CDR2 FYNNEI. The CDR3: CASRREGLGEQFF. For the CDR3, the DNA is TGTGCCAGCAGACGGGAGGGCCTTGGTGAGCAGTTCTTC.

The chain employs TRBV9 and TRBJ2-1; TRBD1 agrees at 9 bases. The CDR3 sequence is 15 residues long. V lost 3 bases and J lost 6; bases outside the gene matches: 7. Germline CDR1 reads SGDLS; CDR2 reads YYNGEE. CDR3 sequence reads: CASSAGQGKSNEQFF. In DNA, the CDR3 is TGTGCCAGCAGCGCGGGACAGGGTAAGAGCAATGAGCAGTTCTTC.

J is TRBJ1-2 and V is TRBV12-3 or TRBV12-4; 7 bases fit TRBD1. The CDR3 is 13 residues long. The junction had 5 bases not matched to a gene; V was cut back by 6 bases and J by 4 bases. The CDR3 DNA reads as TGTGCCAGCAGCCCGGACAGGCGCTATGGCTACACCTTC. It yields the protein CASSPDRRYGYTF.

The V and J genes are TRBV6-5 and TRBJ1-4; 8 bases are a match to TRBD1. Germline values: CDR1 MNHEY, CDR2 SVGAGI. The trim removed 6 bases at V and 5 bases at J, leaving 14 bases unmatched. This CDR3 contains 17 residues. The CDR3 nucleotides are TGTGCCAGCAGAAATTTAGGAGACAGGGGAATGAATGAAAAACTGTTTTTT. Its translation is CASRNLGDRGMNEKLFF.

In this sample, this clonotype turned up many times. This chain connects TRBV11-3 to TRBJ2-2; D is unclear. The germline V gene encodes CDR1 SGHNT and CDR2 YENEEA. Trimming pared 0 bases from V and 3 bases from J, leaving 2 bases between. The CDR3 consists of 13 residues. The CDR3 region has the DNA TGTGCCAGCAGCTTAGATCACACCGGGGAGCTGTTTTTT. As protein: CASSLDHTGELFF.

This clonotype was recorded a few times. CDR3 amino acids: CSASGGDGSPLHF. The CDR3, as DNA: TGCAGCGCCTCGGGGGGGGACGGTTCACCCCTCCACTTT. This chain connects TRBV29-1 to TRBJ1-6, with a tentative D call TRBD1 (5 bases). V lost 7 bases and J lost 9, with 16 bases in between. Germline V gene sequence: CDR1 SQVTM, CDR2 ANQGSEA. The CDR3 contains 13 residues.

This clonotype was seen more than once but under ten times. The chain couples TRBV5-1 to TRBJ1-1; D possibly corresponds to TRBD1 (5 bases). Trimming shortened V by 3 bases and J by 5 bases, and 17 bases separated the two germline ends. This CDR3 comprises 15 residues. Germline V gives CDR1 SGHRS, CDR2 YFSETQ. The chain's CDR3 is CASSSSLTSGTEAFF. The CDR3 DNA sequence: TGCGCCAGCAGCTCCTCCCTTACCTCAGGGACTGAAGCTTTCTTT.

This clonotype has a handful of counts. This chain joins TRBV30 and TRBJ1-1; no reliable D call. Trimming removed 1 base at V and 8 bases at J, with 17 bases between. The length of the CDR3 is 14 residues. Per germline, CDR1 GTSNPN and CDR2 SVGIG (reference sequence). CDR3 bases: TGTGCCTGGAGTGGATTTAAGGCTAGGCCAGAAGCTTTCTTT. Translation gives CAWSGFKARPEAFF.

The gene calls are TRBV29-1 and TRBJ1-1; TRBD1 might be the D (5 bases). This CDR3 region has 13 residues. Germline CDR1 reads SQVTM; CDR2 reads ANQGSEA. V was cut by 6 bases and J by 8 bases, with 19 bases left in between. The CDR3 spells CSVQRTAGAEAFF. CDR3 DNA sequence: TGCAGCGTCCAGAGGACCGCCGGGGCCGAAGCTTTCTTT.